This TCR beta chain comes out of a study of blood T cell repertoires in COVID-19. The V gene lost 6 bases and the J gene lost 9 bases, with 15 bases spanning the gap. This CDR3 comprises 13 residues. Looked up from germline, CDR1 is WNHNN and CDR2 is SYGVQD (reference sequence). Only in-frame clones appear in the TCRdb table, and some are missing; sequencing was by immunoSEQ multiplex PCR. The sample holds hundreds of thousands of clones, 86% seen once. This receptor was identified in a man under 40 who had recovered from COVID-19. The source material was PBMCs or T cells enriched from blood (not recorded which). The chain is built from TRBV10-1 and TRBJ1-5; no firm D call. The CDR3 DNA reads TGCGCCAGCAGCGCGGGCCTAGGAATGCCCCAGCATTTT. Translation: CASSAGLGMPQHF.